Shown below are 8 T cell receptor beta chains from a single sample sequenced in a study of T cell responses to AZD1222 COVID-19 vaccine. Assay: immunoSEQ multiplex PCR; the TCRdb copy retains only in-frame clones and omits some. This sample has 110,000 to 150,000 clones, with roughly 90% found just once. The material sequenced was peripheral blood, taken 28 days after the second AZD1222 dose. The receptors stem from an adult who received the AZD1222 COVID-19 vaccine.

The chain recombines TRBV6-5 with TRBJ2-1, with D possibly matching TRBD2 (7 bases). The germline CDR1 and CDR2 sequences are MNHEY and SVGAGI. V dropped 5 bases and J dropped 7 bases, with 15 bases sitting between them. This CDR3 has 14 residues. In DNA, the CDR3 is TGTGCCAGCAGTCAACGGGGGGCAGGGAATGAGCAGTTCTTC. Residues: CASSQRGAGNEQFF.

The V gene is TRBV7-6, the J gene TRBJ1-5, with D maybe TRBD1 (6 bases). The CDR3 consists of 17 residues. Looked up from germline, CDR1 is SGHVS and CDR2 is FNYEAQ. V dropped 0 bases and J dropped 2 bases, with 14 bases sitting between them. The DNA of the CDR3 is TGTGCCAGCAGCTTAGCCCCCCGGGGGCGACGCAATCAGCCCCAGCATTTT. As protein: CASSLAPRGRRNQPQHF.

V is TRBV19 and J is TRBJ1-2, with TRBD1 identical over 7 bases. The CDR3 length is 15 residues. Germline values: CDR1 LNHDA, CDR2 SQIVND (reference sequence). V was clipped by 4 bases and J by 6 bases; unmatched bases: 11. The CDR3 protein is CASSTIRGGSDGYTF. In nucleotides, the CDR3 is TGTGCCAGTAGTACTATCCGAGGGGGCTCGGATGGCTACACCTTC.

The CDR3, as DNA: TGTGCCAGCAGTTTATCGCCGGCTAGCGGGGGGTACGAGCAGTACTTC. It is translated as CASSLSPASGGYEQYF. The V gene is TRBV27, the J gene TRBJ2-7, with 11 bases aligning to TRBD2. Germline V gene data show CDR1 as MNHEY and CDR2 as SMNVEV (reference sequence). The CDR3 is made up of 16 amino acids. The V gene end was trimmed by 0 bases and the J gene end by 4 bases; junction bases not matched to a gene: 5.

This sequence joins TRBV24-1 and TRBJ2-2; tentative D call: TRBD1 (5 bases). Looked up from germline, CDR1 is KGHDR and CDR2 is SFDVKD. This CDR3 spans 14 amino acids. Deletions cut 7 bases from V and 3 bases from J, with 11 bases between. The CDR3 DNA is TGTGCCACCAGATCGACAGCATACACCGGGGAGCTGTTTTTT. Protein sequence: CATRSTAYTGELFF.

This CDR3 reads CASSTHREGDEQFF. The CDR3 coding sequence is TGTGCCAGCAGCACACACAGGGAGGGCGATGAGCAGTTCTTC. This sequence joins TRBV21-1 and TRBJ2-1; TRBD2, as called in the table, went unchecked against the DNA. TRBV21-1 is a known pseudogene. This CDR3 contains 14 residues.

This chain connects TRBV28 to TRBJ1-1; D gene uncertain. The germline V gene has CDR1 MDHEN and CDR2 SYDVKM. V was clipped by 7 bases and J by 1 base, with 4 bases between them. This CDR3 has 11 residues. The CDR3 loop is CASIANTEAFF. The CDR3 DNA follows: TGTGCCAGCATAGCGAACACTGAAGCTTTCTTT.

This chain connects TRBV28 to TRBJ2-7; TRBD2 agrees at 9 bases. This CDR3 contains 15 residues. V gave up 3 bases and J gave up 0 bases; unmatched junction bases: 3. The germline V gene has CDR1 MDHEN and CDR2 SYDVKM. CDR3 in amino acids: CASSFIAGDSYEQYF. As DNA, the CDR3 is TGTGCCAGCAGTTTCATAGCGGGAGACTCCTACGAGCAGTACTTC.